These T cell receptor beta chains were read from a single sample in a study of T cell responses to AZD1222 COVID-19 vaccine. The data were produced by immunoSEQ multiplex PCR, yet TCRdb's version contains in-frame clones alone and is incomplete. The sample shows some 160,000 clones, about nine tenths of them seen only once. The sequenced sample was peripheral blood, obtained 28 days after the second AZD1222 dose. The source of these receptors is an adult who received the AZD1222 COVID-19 vaccine. The CDR3 runs from the conserved cysteine through the conserved F or W. Each record gives: V gene, clone size, J gene, CDR3 protein. Only part of the rows carry a size: once, few, many, or a class if the clone is expanded.

>TRBV19|NA|TRBJ1-1
CASSKTQGGGTNTEAFF
>TRBV6-1|NA|TRBJ2-3
CASSERPSGEKKYF
>TRBV12-3/TRBV12-4|NA|TRBJ1-2
CASTHRDRYGYTF
>TRBV20-1|NA|TRBJ1-5
CSASSGGSNQPQHF
>TRBV5-1|NA|TRBJ1-1
CASSLAPRPNPTEAFF
>TRBV2|NA|TRBJ2-7
CASRRGYGVYEQYF
>TRBV30|NA|TRBJ1-5
CACGQEPQHF
>TRBV30|NA|TRBJ2-3
CAWKLAGGGETQYF
>TRBV7-8|NA|TRBJ1-5
CASSLARGDRPQHF
>TRBV19|NA|TRBJ2-1
CASSATKPGLAEQTYNAQFF
>TRBV3-1/TRBV3-2|NA|TRBJ2-7
CASSARGGVDEQYF
>TRBV18|NA|TRBJ2-7
CASSPTDGGHDEQYF
>TRBV25-1|NA|TRBJ1-1
CATRWQANTEAFF
>TRBV2|NA|TRBJ1-2
CASSEGPGGGYTF
>TRBV14|NA|TRBJ1-6
CASSQRTENSPLHF
>TRBV7-8|once|TRBJ2-3
CASSPGGIGQYF
>TRBV6-5|NA|TRBJ1-2
CASRQTPLGGYTF
>TRBV5-6|NA|TRBJ1-4
CASSFRASTNEKLFF
>TRBV14|NA|TRBJ1-6
CASSQGTSGTRPLHF
>TRBV4-1|NA|TRBJ2-1
CASSQVSGLALPYEQFF
>TRBV5-6|NA|TRBJ1-2
CASSLGTGLHGYTF
>TRBV30|few|TRBJ1-3
CAWSVAQAGNTIYF
>TRBV6-5|NA|TRBJ2-7
CASSKSERGPYEQYF
>TRBV15|NA|TRBJ1-6
CATSRDRFVNSPLHF
>TRBV3-1/TRBV3-2|few|TRBJ2-7
CASSPFLGRSSYEQYF
>TRBV6-5|once|TRBJ2-1
CASSTRLAPYNEQFF
>TRBV24-1|NA|TRBJ2-1
CATSDARDPYNEQFF
>TRBV6-5|NA|TRBJ1-1
CASTEGGRNTEAFF
>TRBV2|NA|TRBJ1-1
CASSQQGSTEAFF
>TRBV11-2|NA|TRBJ1-1
CASSLTGVRSTEAFF
>TRBV15|NA|TRBJ2-1
CATSREQVHNEQFF
>TRBV3-1/TRBV3-2|NA|TRBJ2-2
CASSRVTTGDVRLTGELFF
>TRBV7-9|NA|TRBJ2-1
CASSARELAGGSNEQFF
>TRBV19|once|TRBJ2-3
CASRGKNSDTQYF
>TRBV6-4|NA|TRBJ1-1
CASSSEENTEAFF
>TRBV3-1/TRBV3-2|NA|TRBJ1-2
CASSQEWFF
>TRBV7-9|NA|TRBJ2-5
CASSFGPSPPQETQYF
>TRBV10-1|NA|TRBJ1-3
CASSEDPSGNTIYF
>TRBV19|once|TRBJ2-3
CASSTKSPRDTQYF
>TRBV5-1|NA|TRBJ2-5
CASSLAPGLAGAGETQYF
>TRBV7-9|NA|TRBJ2-5
CASSTGGRGGQYF
>TRBV10-2|few|TRBJ2-1
CATDKGLAGVGEQFF
>TRBV10-2|NA|TRBJ2-7
CASSEPSWGGSSYEQYF
>TRBV7-9|NA|TRBJ2-2
CASSSRTGETGELFF
>TRBV5-1|NA|TRBJ1-1
CASSLFQETEAFF
>TRBV6-5|NA|TRBJ2-3
CASSSTSGGTDTQYF
>TRBV19|once|TRBJ1-2
CASGTSWEGGYTF
>TRBV5-6|NA|TRBJ1-2
CASSLEYYLGLSDYGYTF
>TRBV11-3|NA|TRBJ2-3
CASSLAGTSGTDTQYF
>TRBV6-5|NA|TRBJ1-5
CASRPGGAGQPQHF
>TRBV7-2|NA|TRBJ1-6
CASSFREPNSPLHF
>TRBV2|NA|TRBJ2-6
CASSEGSSGANVLTF
>TRBV5-1|NA|TRBJ1-2
CASSGGGALWNYGYTF
>TRBV6-2/TRBV6-3|NA|TRBJ2-5
CASSSTIRAPRETQYF
>TRBV5-6|NA|TRBJ2-2
CASTFTGELFF
>TRBV7-9|few|TRBJ1-2
CASSFVEGGYTF
>TRBV27|once|TRBJ1-4
CASSSGTSEKLFF
>TRBV30|NA|TRBJ1-2
CAWSVKQGGGYTF
>TRBV15|NA|TRBJ1-1
CATSRVEPTEAFF
>TRBV19|once|TRBJ1-1
CASNPQRGLTEAFF